This T cell receptor (beta chain) was retrieved from a study of T cell responses to AZD1222 COVID-19 vaccine. Some clones are missing from TCRdb's copy, which holds only in-frame ones; the method was immunoSEQ multiplex PCR. This table holds about 270,000 clones, around 93% found once. This CDR3 is built from 11 residues. Trimming left V 11 bases short and J 4 bases short, with 11 bases between. The specimen was peripheral blood, collected 28 days after the second AZD1222 dose. V usage is TRBV12-3 or TRBV12-4 and J usage is TRBJ1-1; no definite D call. This clonotype was obtained from an adult who received the AZD1222 COVID-19 vaccine. This CDR3 is CAGITGTEAFF. DNA for the CDR3: TGTGCCGGAATCACGGGCACTGAAGCTTTCTTT.